A single sample is the source of the 8 T cell receptor beta chains below, sequenced in a study of response to subunit inactivated influenza vaccine. Using its own MiXCR run on the RT-PCR reads, TCRdb lists one record per CDR3 protein. There are over 650,000 distinct CDR3 sequences in the sample; less than 20% occur only once, and about a tenth lies in the top ten. Sequenced material: PBMCs from blood, taken roughly 5 days after vaccination. The source of these receptors is a man between 50 and 59 years old who received an inactivated influenza vaccine.

This clonotype was observed a handful of times. The chain employs TRBV10-3 and TRBJ1-5, with TRBD1 as a possible D gene (5 bases). V was cut by 8 bases and J by 4 bases, with 12 bases left in between. This CDR3 comprises 13 residues. The germline gives CDR1 ENHRY, CDR2 SYGVKD. CDR3 in amino acids: CAISGAGNQPQHF. The CDR3, as DNA: TGTGCCATCTCCGGGGCAGGGAATCAGCCCCAGCATTTT.

In its sample, this clonotype was seen a few times. V usage is TRBV5-4 and J usage is TRBJ2-3; 7 nucleotides agree with TRBD1. CDR3 length equals 14 residues. The V gene's germline CDR1 is SGHNT and CDR2 YYREEE (reference sequence). Losses at the gene ends were 3 bases for V and 4 bases for J; bases not matched to a gene: 5. CDR3 nucleotide sequence: TGTGCCAGCAGCTCCGGGACAGCCTCAGATACGCAGTATTTT. It is translated as CASSSGTASDTQYF.

Only a few counts were recorded for this clonotype. This CDR3 is CSAPGLAGVRYEQYF. The CDR3 DNA reads TGCAGTGCTCCAGGATTAGCGGGAGTCCGGTACGAGCAGTACTTC. The chain has TRBV20-1 and TRBJ2-7; 9 nucleotides line up with TRBD2. The germline gives CDR1 DFQATT, CDR2 SNEGSKA (reference sequence). J was trimmed by 4 bases and V by 5 bases; bases with no gene match: 12. This CDR3 is built from 15 residues.

CDR3 region: CASSLFDRGRDGYTF. As DNA, the CDR3 is TGTGCCAGCAGTTTATTCGACAGGGGGCGGGATGGCTACACCTTC. J is TRBJ1-2 and V is TRBV12-3 or TRBV12-4; 10 nucleotides agree with TRBD1. Trimming removed 2 bases from V and 6 bases from J; junction bases left unmatched: 6. CDR3 length equals 15 residues.

This chain uses TRBV5-6 with TRBJ2-7, with a weak D call TRBD1 (5 bases). This CDR3 is built from 14 residues. CDR1 and CDR2 (germline): SGHDT, YYEEEE. Trimming took off 4 bases at V and 2 bases at J, with 13 bases between the two ends. As DNA, the CDR3 is TGTGCCAGCAGCCCCAAGGACACAACCTACGAGCAGTACTTC. Residues: CASSPKDTTYEQYF.

The chain links TRBV2 to TRBJ1-5; 8 bases are shared with TRBD1. The CDR3 runs 14 residues. CDR1 is SNHLY, CDR2 FYNNEI, per germline. V lost 8 bases, J lost 4 bases, and 7 bases stayed unmatched. The chain's CDR3 is CASGRDRTNQPQHF. The CDR3 DNA reads as TGTGCCAGCGGACGGGACAGGACGAATCAGCCCCAGCATTTT.

This clonotype was counted between two and nine times. J is TRBJ2-2 and V is TRBV5-1; D may correspond to TRBD1 or TRBD2 (5 bases each). Germline V lookup: CDR1 SGHRS, CDR2 YFSETQ. This CDR3 comprises 14 residues. Trimming pared 0 bases from V and 4 bases from J, leaving 7 bases between. The DNA for the CDR3 is TGCGCCAGCAGCTTGGAAGGGACCACCGGGGAGCTGTTTTTT. Amino acid sequence: CASSLEGTTGELFF.

This clonotype was observed a few times. The chain has TRBV29-1 and TRBJ2-5; D is perhaps TRBD1 (5 bases). V lost 3 bases and J 5 bases, leaving 10 bases between the germline ends. CDR1 is SQVTM and CDR2 is ANQGSEA in the germline V gene. The CDR3 covers 12 residues. The CDR3 reads CSVDAGLETQYF. CDR3 sequence (DNA): TGCAGCGTTGATGCAGGGCTGGAGACCCAGTACTTC.